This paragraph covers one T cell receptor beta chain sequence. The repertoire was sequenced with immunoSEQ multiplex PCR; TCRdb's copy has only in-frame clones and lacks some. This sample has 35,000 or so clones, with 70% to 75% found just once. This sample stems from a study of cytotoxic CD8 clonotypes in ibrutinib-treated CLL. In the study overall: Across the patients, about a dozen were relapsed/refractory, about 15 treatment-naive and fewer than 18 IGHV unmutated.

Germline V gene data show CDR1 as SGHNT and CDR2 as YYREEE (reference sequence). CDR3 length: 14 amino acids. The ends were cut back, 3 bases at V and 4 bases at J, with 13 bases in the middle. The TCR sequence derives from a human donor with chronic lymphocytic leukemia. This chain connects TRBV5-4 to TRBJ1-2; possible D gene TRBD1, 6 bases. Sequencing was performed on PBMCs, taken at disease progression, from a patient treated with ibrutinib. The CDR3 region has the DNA TGTGCCAGCAGCTCCTGGGGGGGCCTCTATGGCTACACCTTC. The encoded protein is CASSSWGGLYGYTF.